This T cell receptor (beta chain) appears in the sequencing data of a study of beta chain features in type 1 diabetes (dated by TCRdb to 2017 to 2018). With regard to the full study: Mean age, gender distribution, total cell number and subset yield were not different between patients and healthy donors. In the study, recently diagnosed type 1 diabetes patients and matched healthy donors were compared on the TCRB repertoires of their sorted circulating CD4+ T cell subsets. A total of around 110,000,000 sorted cells were examined across all samples, and RNA yield correlated strongly with the number of cells per subset. Naive and central memory subsets were obtained from all 30 or so donors, but regulatory and stem cell-like memory subsets were isolated from only 8 patients and roughly eight healthy donors.

All of the isolated RNA was reverse transcribed with the High Capacity cDNA Reverse Transcription Kit, so expressed TCRB transcripts were sequenced. Deep immunoSEQ sequencing was performed on naive, central memory and regulatory T cell samples, with an average of approximately 4 million total reads per sample. After sorted cells were lysed in RLT buffer, RNA was extracted with DNase-treated RNeasy Micro or Mini kits, with the choice depending on cell number. To prevent cross-contamination, every cell subset was processed on its own, while patient and healthy donor samples were processed together. The immunoSEQ multiplex PCR was used to amplify TCRB sequences from cDNA, yielding 87-bp fragments that span the CDR3 region. Amplicons were sequenced on the Illumina HiSeq platform. The paper's data handling went like this. PCR bias was corrected computationally using synthetic template baselines, and reads within Hamming distance 2 were collapsed, with unmergeable singletons discarded. Reads were aligned against IMGT so that V, D and J genes, CDR3 length and insertions or deletions at six rearrangement sites could be assigned. Within each subset, clonotype counts were normalized to sorted cell number, after which true diversity and Gini coefficients were computed with the tcR R package. Repertoire sharing was quantified using the overlap coefficient calculated on TCRB nucleotide sequences. Out-of-frame TCRB sequences from naive cells were analyzed to stand in for the pre-selection repertoire. TCRdb carries this immuneACCESS record with in-frame sequences only. Its versions omit some clonotypes, under half of them owing to an unresolved V gene in the studies checked, with the rest unexplained. V and J calls plus clone size are reproduced from that table; the DNA served to infer D and trimming. The sample has 900,000 or so clones on record, about a sixth of them singletons. The top ten constitute 0.02% to 0.025% of the sample.

On the study overall, not on this receptor specifically: At VDJ recombination sites, type 1 diabetes patients had fewer insertions and more deleted nucleotides, which implies abnormalities in thymic rearrangement. Only small numbers of individuals were included in the HLA sub-analyses, which left unresolved whether HLA type had any influence on TCRB rearrangement. PCR may preferentially amplify shorter templates, but because patient and control samples were amplified and corrected together, any resulting skew would affect both groups equally. Naive, central memory and regulatory TCRB repertoires appeared to be more similar among patients than among healthy donors. Sequencing cDNA rather than genomic DNA could over-represent highly expressing activated cells, although activation and CD3 levels did not differ between groups. A moderate but significant shortening of TCRB CDR3 length was observed in type 1 diabetes patients in all four CD4+ subsets.

This clone has only a few counts. Its target antigen remains unknown. The record has no base qualities; no much larger clone is one base away. From each donor, a single peripheral blood sample of about 100 mL on average was drawn into heparinised tubes. A BD FACSAria II was used to sort naive, central memory, regulatory and stem cell-like memory CD4+ T cells with a panel that included CD45RO, CCR7, CD25, CD127, CD95 and CD27. Purity was above 95% for every sorted population. PBMCs were isolated immediately by Lymphoprep density gradient centrifugation and stained directly without culture. So that batch effects would be minimized, each experiment stained and sorted samples in pairs, pairing one healthy donor with one patient. Trimming accounts for 6 bases at V and 6 bases at J, while the number of junction bases matched to no gene is 12. The CDR3 starts with the cysteine, ends with the phenylalanine, and has 15 residues. Just the 45-base CDR3 DNA is kept, in frame starting at base 1. Looking up the germline V gene yields CDR1 SGHTA and CDR2 FQGTGA.

The sequence is built from TRBV7-3 and TRBJ2-5, with 8 central nucleotides matching TRBD1. The sample comprised naive CD4+ T cells from blood. The sample's cell subset or site label is to be understood as: true naive CD4+ T cells. The receptor was derived from a woman between 18 and 29 years old in good health. The CDR3 sequence is CASRPDREVGKTQYF. The DNA sequence is given as TGTGCCAGCAGGCCGGACAGGGAGGTCGGAAAGACCCAGTACTTC.